This paragraph reports one T cell receptor beta chain. This record belongs to a study of blood T cell repertoires in COVID-19. Study-level background: Sites in the United States, Italy and Spain provided acute and convalescent COVID-19 samples. Nucleic acid was either cDNA or gDNA, and it came from T cells, B-cell-depleted T cells, or PBMCs.

Germline-derived CDR1 and CDR2 are SGHRS and YFSETQ. The CDR3 extends over 15 amino acids. Losses at the gene ends were 0 bases for V and 2 bases for J; bases not matched to a gene: 4. Using immunoSEQ multiplex PCR, the repertoire was profiled, and TCRdb retains in-frame clones only, with some absent. The sample has 95,000 to 150,000 clones, more than 75% seen once. This chain joins TRBV5-1 and TRBJ2-7, with 8 positions matching TRBD2. The source is a human donor in a cohort sampled during active COVID-19. The sequencing input was peripheral blood. The CDR3 loop is CASSLVLAGTYEQYF. The CDR3 DNA sequence: TGCGCCAGCAGCTTGGTTCTAGCGGGTACCTACGAGCAGTACTTC.